Following are 9 T cell receptor beta chains from one sample sequenced in a study of CXCR3-negative and CXCR3-positive naive CD8 T cells. The authors prepared UMI-labeled TRB cDNA libraries by 5' RACE. TCRdb reprocessed the 5' RACE reads, with one entry per CDR3 protein and no DNA. The listing contains about 39,000 distinct CDR3 sequences. Sequencing was done on a sample of memory CD8+ T cells from blood. The receptors here all came from a human donor in good health. Some clones in this sample may be carry-over from other donors' samples.

This sequence joins TRBV14 and TRBJ2-2. This CDR3 is built from 14 residues. The germline V gene has CDR1 SGHDN and CDR2 FVKESK. The CDR3 sequence is CASSHLGGTGELFF.

The chain recombines TRBV6-2 or TRBV6-3 with TRBJ2-1; TCRdb's assignment of TRBD1 cannot be checked, as there is no DNA. The CDR3 runs to 17 residues. Germline V lookup: CDR1 MNHEY, CDR2 SVGEGT. The CDR3 sequence is CASSYSTAAPGYNEQFF.

The chain joins TRBV29-1 to TRBJ2-1; the TCRdb D gene call, TRBD2, has no DNA to confirm it. CDR1 and CDR2 from the germline V gene are SQVTM and ANQGSEA. There are 12 residues in the CDR3. CDR3 in amino acids: CSVGLGTNAQFF.

The chain carries TRBV12-3 or TRBV12-4 and TRBJ2-5; absent DNA, TCRdb's TRBD2 call cannot be checked. The CDR3 is 15 amino acids. The CDR3 loop is CASSLGTSGWETQYF.

This chain connects TRBV10-3 to TRBJ1-4; absent DNA, TCRdb's TRBD1 call cannot be checked. Germline V CDR1 and CDR2: ENHRY, SYGVKD. CDR3 length: 15 amino acids. The CDR3 here is CAISTTGGTNEKLFF.

This chain links TRBV4-3 with TRBJ2-7; TCRdb's assignment of TRBD1 cannot be checked, as there is no DNA. Looked up from germline, CDR1 is LGHNA and CDR2 is YSLEER. CDR3 size: 16 residues. This CDR3 is CASSQDWGQGSYEQYF.

CDR3 protein: CSVEAGQIYNEQFF. The chain joins TRBV29-1 to TRBJ2-1; without DNA, the TCRdb call of TRBD1 cannot be checked. The germline gives CDR1 SQVTM, CDR2 ANQGSEA. The length of the CDR3 is 14 residues.

The rearrangement joins TRBV29-1 to TRBJ2-1. The CDR3 length is 12 residues. Germline V gene sequence: CDR1 SQVTM, CDR2 ANQGSEA. The CDR3 loop reads CSVDGLANEQFF.

The chain joins TRBV29-1 to TRBJ2-1; TCRdb names TRBD1, which stays unverified in the absence of DNA. The germline V gene has CDR1 SQVTM and CDR2 ANQGSEA. The CDR3 extends over 12 amino acids. The chain's CDR3 is CSVPQGAGEHFF.